Listed here is a single T cell receptor beta chain. This record comes from a study of chemoradiotherapy in HPV16-positive cancers. Germline V lookup: CDR1 SGDLS, CDR2 YYNGEE. CDR3 length: 16 amino acids. Germline trimming cut 0 bases from V and 2 bases from J; bases unmatched to any gene: 5. TCRdb keeps only in-frame clones here, not all; method: immunoSEQ multiplex PCR. The sample carries some 16,000 clones, just under 80% recorded once. The sample was gathered from a patient who underwent chemoradiotherapy. This clonotype was sampled from a human donor with HPV-associated anogenital cancer. This rearrangement joins TRBV9 to TRBJ2-5; 9 bases agree with TRBD2. CDR3 loop: CASSVESSGGQETQYF. CDR3 in DNA: TGTGCCAGCAGCGTAGAATCGAGCGGGGGGCAAGAGACCCAGTACTTC.